A selection of T cell receptor beta chains follows, all from one sample in a study of siplizumab effects on memory and regulatory T cells. Profiling relied on immunoSEQ multiplex PCR, and the TCRdb table lists in-frame clones only, not all of them. The table records about 6,600 clones, approximately 40% of them present only once. Their antigens are not known. The sequenced material came from CFSE-low (dividing) CD8+ T cells sorted from an allogeneic mixed lymphocyte reaction. These receptor sequences come from a human donor in good health; the cells came from an allogeneic mixed lymphocyte reaction. CDR3s include the opening cysteine and the closing phenylalanine or tryptophan. D genes are given only for firm matches. For some rows the clone size is stated as once, few or many, or as a class when expanded; others skip it.

TRBJ2-5	NA	11	NA	TRBV7-9	TGTGCCAGCAGCTTCTCTCGGGACCAGTACTTC	CASSFSRDQYF
TRBJ2-1	TRBD2	13	NA	TRBV5-5	TGTGCCACCCAGCGGGAGGGATACAATGAGCAGTTCTTC	CATQREGYNEQFF
TRBJ2-6	TRBD2	15	once	TRBV27	TGTGCCAGCAGTTTTCGGGGGGCTGGGGCCAACGTCCTGACTTTC	CASSFRGAGANVLTF
TRBJ2-7	NA	11	few	TRBV25-1	TGTGCCAGCCAAAGTGGGGGGGAGCAGTACTTC	CASQSGGEQYF
TRBJ2-1	NA	14	few	TRBV19	TGTGCCAGTAGTAGCGGTTATACAATCGATGAGCAGTTCTTC	CASSSGYTIDEQFF
TRBJ2-7	TRBD2	14	few	TRBV30	TGTGCCTTAGCGGGAGCATCGGGGTTTTACGAGCAGTACTTC	CALAGASGFYEQYF
TRBJ2-7	NA	12	NA	TRBV30	TGTGCCTGGAATGCAGCTTCCTACGAGCAGTACTTC	CAWNAASYEQYF
TRBJ2-1	NA	15	NA	TRBV7-3	TGTGCCAGCAGCCAGGGACACCTGTCCTACAATGAGCAGTTCTTC	CASSQGHLSYNEQFF
TRBJ2-1	NA	12	NA	TRBV7-9	TGTGCCAGCAGCTTGGCAGACTATGAGCAGTTCTTC	CASSLADYEQFF
TRBJ2-3	NA	16	medium-sized	TRBV9	TGTGCCAGCAGCCCCCGGGGAGGCCTAGGAATAGATACGCAGTATTTT	CASSPRGGLGIDTQYF
TRBJ2-3	NA	14	NA	TRBV11-3	TGTGCCAGCAGCCCGGGGGTGGGGGAGGATACGCAGTATTTT	CASSPGVGEDTQYF
TRBJ2-3	NA	14	medium-sized	TRBV7-9	TGTGCCAGCAGCCCATACGTTGGAACAGATACGCAGTATTTT	CASSPYVGTDTQYF
TRBJ2-7	TRBD1	13	medium-sized	TRBV7-9	TGTGCCAGCGTGCCGGGACAGTACCACGAGCAGTACTTC	CASVPGQYHEQYF
TRBJ2-1	TRBD1	13	NA	TRBV9	TGTGCCAGCAGCGACGACAGGGACAATGAGCAGTTCTTC	CASSDDRDNEQFF
TRBJ2-6	NA	12	medium-sized	TRBV6-6	TGTGCCAGCGGGCCCGGGGCCAACGTCCTGACTTTC	CASGPGANVLTF
TRBJ2-2	NA	12	medium-sized	TRBV19	TGTGCCAGTAGTATTCCTTCCGGGGAGCTGTTTTTT	CASSIPSGELFF
TRBJ2-1	TRBD2	14	NA	TRBV28	TGTGCCAGCAGTTCCACTAGCGGGAGAAATGAGCAGTTCTTC	CASSSTSGRNEQFF
TRBJ1-5	TRBD1	14	NA	TRBV7-9	TGTGCCAGCAGCCTCGACAGGGGGGGACAGCCCCAGCATTTT	CASSLDRGGQPQHF
TRBJ1-2	NA	12	NA	TRBV7-9	TGTGCCAGCAGTTACCTGGGTAATGGCTACACCTTC	CASSYLGNGYTF
TRBJ2-5	NA	11	few	TRBV2	TGTGCCAGCACGGTTCGAGAGACCCAGTACTTC	CASTVRETQYF
TRBJ2-3	NA	15	medium-sized	TRBV7-9	TGTGCCAGCAGCTTAGGTGGCCTAAAGGAGGATACGCAGTATTTT	CASSLGGLKEDTQYF
TRBJ1-1	TRBD1	15	few	TRBV27	TGTGCCAGCAGTTGGACAGGGCATTGGTACACTGAAGCTTTCTTT	CASSWTGHWYTEAFF
TRBJ2-5	TRBD1	15	NA	TRBV6-5	TGTGCCAGCAGTCCACAACCAGGGGGCCAAGAGACCCAGTACTTC	CASSPQPGGQETQYF
TRBJ2-7	NA	14	NA	TRBV6-5	TGTGCCAGCAGTGAAGTCCCAGTCATCGACGAGCAGTACTTC	CASSEVPVIDEQYF
TRBJ1-1	TRBD1	15	NA	TRBV6-6	TGTGCCAGCAGTTCGCCGGGACAGGGGTTACCTGAAGCTTTCTTT	CASSSPGQGLPEAFF
TRBJ2-2	NA	14	NA	TRBV19	TGTGCCAGTAGTATAGGTCTGAACACCGGGGAGCTGTTTTTT	CASSIGLNTGELFF
TRBJ2-1	TRBD2	14	once	TRBV27	TGTGCCAGCAGTTTGGGACTAGCCCCAAATGAGCAGTTCTTC	CASSLGLAPNEQFF
TRBJ2-1	TRBD2	19	NA	TRBV7-8	TGTGCCAGCAGCTTTAGCTCTCTTCGGGCGGGAGGGCCCTACAATGAGCAGTTCTTC	CASSFSSLRAGGPYNEQFF
TRBJ2-1	TRBD2	14	NA	TRBV27	TGTGCCAGCGGCGCGGGGGGGACTTACAATGAGCAGTTCTTC	CASGAGGTYNEQFF
TRBJ2-7	NA	15	once	TRBV6-5	TGTGCCAGCAGTTCCGCAGGGTGGATCTCCTACGAGCAGTACTTC	CASSSAGWISYEQYF
TRBJ2-7	TRBD1	15	few	TRBV19	TGTGCCAGTATGTACGGGACAGAAGGCTCCTACGAGCAGTACTTC	CASMYGTEGSYEQYF
TRBJ2-1	NA	12	NA	TRBV7-3	TGTGCCAGCAGCTTGCAGTACAATGAGCAGTTCTTC	CASSLQYNEQFF
TRBJ2-2	NA	14	medium-sized	TRBV13	TGTGCCAGCAGCTTAGTTGGAGGGACCGGGGAGCTGTTTTTT	CASSLVGGTGELFF
TRBJ2-7	TRBD2	15	NA	TRBV6-5	TGTGCCAGCAGTTACGGACTAGCGGCCACCTACGAGCAGTACTTC	CASSYGLAATYEQYF
TRBJ1-1	NA	12	NA	TRBV6-5	TGTGCCAGCAGTCCAGGGTTGCTTGAAGCTTTCTTT	CASSPGLLEAFF
TRBJ2-1	NA	16	medium-sized	TRBV28	TGTGCCAGCAGTTTAGCGGACGCTCTCTCCTACAATGAGCAGTTCTTC	CASSLADALSYNEQFF
TRBJ2-1	NA	15	NA	TRBV4-2	TGTGCCAGCAGCACCACGACAGGATCCTACAATGAGCAGTTCTTC	CASSTTTGSYNEQFF
TRBJ2-1	NA	11	few	TRBV20-1	TGCAGTGCTACCCTTTTCAATGAGCAGTTCTTC	CSATLFNEQFF
TRBJ2-1	TRBD2	14	medium-sized	TRBV10-1	TGCGCCAGCAGCCTGGGACTAGCGGGAGGTGAGCAGTTCTTC	CASSLGLAGGEQFF
TRBJ1-5	NA	16	NA	TRBV5-8	TGTGCCAGCAGCCAAGACGTCCCTGGGGGCAATCAGCCCCAGCATTTT	CASSQDVPGGNQPQHF
TRBJ2-1	NA	12	large	TRBV9	TGTGCCAGCAGCGGAACCTCAGGTGAGCAGTTCTTC	CASSGTSGEQFF
TRBJ2-7	NA	14	NA	TRBV7-9	TGTGCCAGCAGCCATGCAGAGAGCTCCTACGAGCAGTACTTC	CASSHAESSYEQYF
TRBJ2-5	NA	13	once	TRBV7-9	TGTGCCAGCAGCTTAACGGTATCGGAGACCCAGTACTTC	CASSLTVSETQYF
TRBJ2-3	NA	11	NA	TRBV27	TGTGCCAGCAGGGACGCAGATACGCAGTATTTT	CASRDADTQYF
TRBJ2-7	NA	13	medium-sized	TRBV5-4	TGTGCCAGCAGCTTGGACAGGGCTGACGAGCAGTACTTC	CASSLDRADEQYF
TRBJ2-1	NA	11	few	TRBV11-1	TGTGCCAGCAGCAGGTCCAATGAGCAGTTCTTC	CASSRSNEQFF
TRBJ1-2	NA	9	NA	TRBV20-1	TGCAGTGCCCCACCGGGCTACACCTTC	CSAPPGYTF
TRBJ2-7	NA	15	once	TRBV9	TGTGCCAGCAGCGCGGTGGAGGGGACAATCGACGAGCAGTACTTC	CASSAVEGTIDEQYF
TRBJ2-7	NA	14	NA	TRBV5-6	TGTGCCAGCAGCTTGGGACTAGGGTCCTACGAGCAGTACTTC	CASSLGLGSYEQYF
TRBJ1-5	TRBD1	17	medium-sized	TRBV19	TGTGCCAGTACGTGGGGACAGGTATTTCCTAGCAATCAGCCCCAGCATTTT	CASTWGQVFPSNQPQHF
TRBJ1-5	NA	15	medium-sized	TRBV2	TGTGCCAGCAGTGAATATCAGGGAGCGAGCCAGCCCCAGCATTTT	CASSEYQGASQPQHF
TRBJ1-1	NA	15	NA	TRBV18	TGTGCCAGCTCAGGTGGGGCAGGGTCCGGCACTGAAGCTTTCTTT	CASSGGAGSGTEAFF
TRBJ2-7	TRBD1	14	NA	TRBV6-1	TGTGCCAGCATTCCAGGGGGATCAATGGACGAGCAGTACTTC	CASIPGGSMDEQYF